This TCR beta chain derives from a study of cytomegalovirus exposure and HLA in healthy donors. The wider study: Approximately 190 million T cells yielded approximately 100 million unique TCR beta sequences, as an earlier analysis found. When just under 400 donors were genotyped, just over 80% of them were found to fall in the Caucasian-associated ancestry cluster. Study results and caveats: When a later analysis compared HLA-associated TCR beta chains with equally common others, the HLA-associated chains turned out to be more clonally expanded and to have lower generation probabilities. As immune exposure information, only CMV serostatus was available.

PCR amplification relied on 60 Vbeta primers (plus 13 Jbeta primers). The data were produced by immunoSEQ multiplex PCR, yet TCRdb's version contains in-frame clones alone and is incomplete. This table holds more than 200,000 clones, about 79% found once. Worth noting for this clone: Its specificity is unknown.

There are 12 residues in the CDR3. V lost 4 bases to trimming and J lost 8 bases, with 11 bases between them. Germline CDR1 is MNHEY and CDR2 is SMNVEV (reference sequence). The sequencing sample was made of PBMCs. This receptor was taken from a male donor in good health and CMV-seronegative. The gene calls are TRBV27 and TRBJ1-2, with TRBD1 as a possible D gene (6 bases). The CDR3 region is CASSSDRSGYTF. As DNA, the CDR3 is TGTGCCAGCAGTTCCGACAGGTCCGGCTACACCTTC.